These 22 T cell receptor beta chains originate from one sample sequenced in a study of human T cells and chemical hapten exposure. The time point here: pre-sensitization, week 0. Treatment given: therapeutic diphenylcyclopropenone sensitization with weekly scalp DPC. MiXCR was run by TCRdb on the RACE reads, yielding one entry per CDR3 protein. The sample has approximately 320,000 distinct CDR3 sequences; approximately 5.8% are singletons. The sample in question was whole blood, obtained in connection with sensitization to the hapten diphenylcyclopropenone (DPC). The receptor source for this set is a woman in her late teens or twenties with alopecia areata. Some clones in this sample may be carry-over from other donors' samples.

This clonotype was counted only a few times. This chain joins TRBV4-1 and TRBJ1-2; D is unclear. The CDR3 extends over 13 amino acids. Germline lookup yields CDR1 MGHRA and CDR2 YSYEKL. The germline V and J ends were trimmed by 1 base and 0 bases, with 3 bases remaining between them. The CDR3 DNA follows: TGCGCCAGCAGCCAAGTCGCTAACTATGGCTACACCTTC. Residues: CASSQVANYGYTF.

This clonotype came up many times. This sequence joins TRBV20-1 and TRBJ1-2; D remains ambiguous. Looked up from germline, CDR1 is DFQATT and CDR2 is SNEGSKA (reference sequence). This CDR3 comprises 11 residues. The germline V and J ends were trimmed by 6 bases and 3 bases, with 8 bases remaining between them. CDR3 sequence reads: CSARADYGYTF. The CDR3 DNA is TGCAGTGCCCGCGCAGACTATGGCTACACCTTC.

This clonotype was observed a few times. The chain's CDR3 is CASSSTSGGRDTQYF. CDR3 DNA sequence: TGTGCCAGCAGTTCTACCAGCGGGGGGCGAGATACGCAGTATTTT. The chain uses TRBV6-4 and TRBJ2-3; 9 nucleotides agree with TRBD2. Germline assignment: CDR1 MRHNA and CDR2 SNTAGT. The CDR3 sequence is 15 residues long. The J segment lost 5 bases and the V segment lost 5 bases, leaving 8 bases of the junction unmatched.

The V gene is TRBV27, the J gene TRBJ1-4; 7 bases line up with TRBD1. CDR1 and CDR2 (germline): MNHEY, SMNVEV (reference sequence). Trimming at V came to 5 bases and at J to 9 bases, leaving 18 bases not matched to a gene. The CDR3 is 17 amino acids. This CDR3 reads CASSANSYPGQRKKLFF. CDR3 coding DNA: TGTGCCAGCAGTGCAAATTCGTATCCGGGACAGCGGAAAAAACTGTTTTTT.

This clonotype was picked up many times. V and J are TRBV4-1 and TRBJ1-5; 11 nucleotides agree with TRBD1. The CDR3 has 15 amino acids. V was pared by 3 bases and J by 7 bases, with 5 bases of the junction left unmatched. Looked up from germline, CDR1 is MGHRA and CDR2 is YSYEKL. The CDR3 protein is CASSQDRGLWQPQHF. CDR3 sequence (DNA): TGCGCCAGCAGCCAGGACAGGGGGCTGTGGCAGCCCCAGCATTTT.

This clonotype has ten or more counts. The rearrangement joins TRBV6-1 to TRBJ2-3; TRBD1 is a possible D gene (7 bases). CDR3 length: 15 residues. V gave up 5 bases and J gave up 4 bases, with 16 bases separating them. The germline gives CDR1 MNHNS, CDR2 SASEGT. CDR3 bases: TGTGCCAGCAGTCCCCCAGGGGGGCCAGCAGATACGCAGTATTTT. This codes for CASSPPGGPADTQYF.

This clonotype appeared many times. The V and J genes are TRBV6-6 and TRBJ1-2; 7 bases line up with TRBD1. CDR3 length: 13 amino acids. Germline CDR1 reads MNHNY; CDR2 reads SVGAGI (reference sequence). The V and J ends lost 9 bases and 6 bases, in that order; junction bases with no gene match: 10. The CDR3 loop reads CARGDSQGHGYTF. CDR3 nucleotide sequence: TGTGCCAGAGGGGACAGCCAGGGGCATGGCTACACCTTC.

This clonotype was picked up many times. This CDR3 reads CASSSTTGGTEAFF. The DNA for the CDR3 is TGTGCCAGCAGTTCCACAACAGGGGGCACTGAAGCTTTCTTT. This chain links TRBV27 with TRBJ1-1, with 8 bases fitting TRBD1. Germline-derived CDR1 and CDR2 are MNHEY and SMNVEV (reference sequence). The CDR3 spans 14 residues. V was clipped by 4 bases and J by 4 bases; unmatched bases: 5.

A few counts support this clonotype. The chain combines TRBV5-4 with TRBJ1-6, with D possibly being TRBD1 (5 bases). Germline CDR1 is SGHNT and CDR2 is YYREEE (reference sequence). The CDR3 sequence is 15 residues long. Trimming removed 2 bases at V and 8 bases at J, with 14 bases between. The DNA for the CDR3 is TGTGCCAGCAGCTTTTGGGGCATCCTGGATTCACCCCTCCACTTT. It is translated as CASSFWGILDSPLHF.

This clonotype showed up many times. This chain uses TRBV6-6 with TRBJ2-1, with a weak D call TRBD1 (6 bases). The CDR3 is made up of 13 amino acids. The germline V gene encodes CDR1 MNHNY and CDR2 SVGAGI (reference sequence). The ends were cut back, 6 bases at V and 6 bases at J, with 12 bases in the middle. The CDR3 is CASRLTGGNEQFF. The CDR3 DNA reads as TGTGCCAGCAGATTGACAGGCGGCAATGAGCAGTTCTTC.

Many counts were recorded for this clonotype. The chain recombines TRBV4-3 with TRBJ1-6, with D hard to call. The CDR3 is 16 residues long. The germline V and J ends were trimmed by 0 bases and 7 bases, with 13 bases remaining between them. Per the germline V gene, CDR1 is LGHNA and CDR2 is YSLEER. DNA of the CDR3: TGCGCCAGCAGCCAAGAGTCAGTACTTGGCAATTCACCCCTCCACTTT. This encodes CASSQESVLGNSPLHF.

There are many counts of this clonotype. The rearrangement joins TRBV7-2 to TRBJ1-5; D gene uncertain. V lost 1 base and J 3 bases, leaving 4 bases between the germline ends. This CDR3 region has 13 residues. Per the germline V gene, CDR1 is SGHTA and CDR2 is FQGNSA. The CDR3 region is CASSLEANQPQHF. The CDR3 DNA follows: TGTGCCAGCAGCTTAGAGGCCAATCAGCCCCAGCATTTT.

The chain uses TRBV12-2 and TRBJ1-1. TRBV12-2 is noted as a pseudogene. The CDR3 covers 14 residues. The CDR3 reads CASTEAVMNTEAFF. The DNA of the CDR3 is TGTGCAAGTACAGAGGCCGTTATGAACACTGAAGCTTTCTTT.

This clonotype was picked up many times. The chain combines TRBV3-1 with TRBJ1-5, with D possibly TRBD1 on 5 matching bases. The V gene's germline CDR1 is LGHDT and CDR2 YNNKEL (reference sequence). The CDR3 runs to 14 residues. V dropped 6 bases and J dropped 0 bases, with 9 bases sitting between them. CDR3 protein: CASSQGGSNQPQHF. The CDR3 DNA sequence: TGTGCCAGCAGTCAGGGTGGTAGCAATCAGCCCCAGCATTTT.

This clonotype was seen repeatedly, ten times or more. The CDR3, as DNA: TGCGCCAGCAGCTTGGACAGGGACTACGAGCAGTACTTC. Amino acids: CASSLDRDYEQYF. The genes are TRBV5-1 and TRBJ2-7, with D possibly being TRBD1 (6 bases). The germline V gene has CDR1 SGHRS and CDR2 YFSETQ. V was pared by 0 bases and J by 3 bases, with 7 bases between. The CDR3 is 13 amino acids.

J is TRBJ2-3 and V is TRBV4-3; D is unresolved. This CDR3 spans 16 amino acids. Looked up from germline, CDR1 is LGHNA and CDR2 is YSLEER. Between the trimmed V and J ends, which lost 0 bases and 4 bases, there was a span of 14 bases. CDR3 residues: CASSQDYYPISDTQYF. As DNA, the CDR3 is TGCGCCAGCAGCCAAGACTATTACCCAATTTCAGATACGCAGTATTTT.

The chain employs TRBV28 and TRBJ1-1; a weak D match, TRBD1 (6 bases). Deletions cut 2 bases from V and 7 bases from J, with 8 bases between. CDR1 is MDHEN, CDR2 SYDVKM, per germline. The CDR3 runs to 12 residues. The CDR3 sequence is CASSLIRGEAFF. CDR3 nucleotide sequence: TGTGCCAGCAGTTTAATCAGGGGTGAAGCTTTCTTT.

This clonotype was seen more than once but under ten times. The chain recombines TRBV12-3 or TRBV12-4 with TRBJ1-2; weak D call: TRBD1 (5 bases). This CDR3 has 14 residues. Trimming shortened V by 6 bases and J by 13 bases, and 24 bases separated the two germline ends. CDR3 amino acids: CASSYSDNNRFCTF. CDR3 nucleotides: TGTGCCAGCAGCTACTCCGACAATAACAGGTTTTGCACCTTC.

V is TRBV25-1 and J is TRBJ2-5, with a possible D match to TRBD2 (6 bases). V lost 1 base and J lost 1, with 16 bases in between. Germline CDR1 reads MGHDK; CDR2 reads SYGVNS. The CDR3 totals 17 residues. Here the CDR3 reads CASSELGGKGGQETQYF. In DNA form, the CDR3 reads TGTGCCAGCAGTGAATTAGGAGGGAAGGGAGGCCAAGAGACCCAGTACTTC.

This clonotype was observed at least ten times. As DNA, the CDR3 is TGTGCCAGCAGTTTAGGGTGGCAGTCCAAGACCCAGTACTTC. It is translated as CASSLGWQSKTQYF. This chain joins TRBV12-3 or TRBV12-4 and TRBJ2-5; unclear D gene. This CDR3 region has 14 residues. Trimming shortened V by 1 base and J by 6 bases, and 12 bases separated the two germline ends.

This clonotype was counted at least ten times. The rearrangement joins TRBV6-2 or TRBV6-3 to TRBJ1-1, with TRBD1 matching 7 bases. This CDR3 comprises 16 residues. CDR1 and CDR2 (germline): MNHEY, SVGEGT. The V gene end was trimmed by 4 bases and the J gene end by 0 bases; junction bases not matched to a gene: 8. As DNA, the CDR3 is TGTGCCAGCAGTTTTCCGGGACAGCTCGTGAACACTGAAGCTTTCTTT. Amino acids: CASSFPGQLVNTEAFF.

In its sample, this clonotype was seen many times. The chain employs TRBV5-1 and TRBJ2-2, with D uncertain. With 0 bases removed from V and 0 bases from J, the gap between germline ends came to 6 bases. The germline V gene encodes CDR1 SGHRS and CDR2 YFSETQ. CDR3 length: 15 amino acids. Written as DNA, the CDR3 is TGCGCCAGCAGCTTGGACACCTCGAACACCGGGGAGCTGTTTTTT. Protein sequence: CASSLDTSNTGELFF.